The T cell receptor beta chain under discussion was sequenced for a study of CD8 T cells in ankylosing spondylitis. TCRdb ran MiXCR on the 5' RACE reads and lists one entry per CDR3 protein. The sample contains a few hundred thousand distinct CDR3 sequences, 15% to 20% of which appear only once. Study results and caveats: A motif of 8 or 9 highly homologous TCR beta variants was seen as apparently characteristic of ankylosing spondylitis blood.

On this clonotype: What it recognizes is unknown.

Sequencing was done on a sample of blood, either unsorted or a sorted T cell fraction (not recorded which). The TCR was taken from a male donor with ankylosing spondylitis.

As DNA, the CDR3 is TGCGCCAGCAGTCTGTGTTCGGGACAGGTAGGAGATGGCTACGAGCAGTACTTC. This codes for CASSLCSGQVGDGYEQYF. The chain recombines TRBV23-1 with TRBJ2-7, with 8 bases lining up with TRBD1. TRBV23-1 counts as an open reading frame of uncertain function. The CDR3 is made up of 18 amino acids. The V and J ends lost 4 bases and 3 bases, in that order; junction bases with no gene match: 17.